This TCR beta chain came from a study of blood T cell repertoires in COVID-19. About the study: Italy, Spain and the United States were the sources of the convalescent and acute COVID-19 samples. From T cells, B-cell-depleted T cells, or PBMCs came the material, which was cDNA or gDNA.

V lost 0 bases to trimming and J lost 8 bases, with 5 bases between them. Per the germline V gene, CDR1 is GTSNPN and CDR2 is SVGIG (reference sequence). The CDR3 sequence is 11 residues long. In its sample, this clone was seen a few times. Per the study methods: Estimated nucleated cell counts came from reference gene primer amplification. Here immunoSEQ multiplex PCR was the method, and the copy in TCRdb shows in-frame clones only, minus some. V and J calls plus clone size are reproduced from that table; the DNA served to infer D and trimming. The table has a few hundred thousand clones, approximately 80% seen once. Cohort 3 donors counted as recovered after two negative PCRs, clearance, or resolved symptoms.

Sample: PBMCs or T cells enriched from blood (not recorded which). The sequence derives from a man aged 35 to 55 who had recovered from COVID-19. The chain uses TRBV30 and TRBJ2-1, with D hard to call. CDR3 coding DNA: TGTGCCTGGAGTGTACATGATGAGCAGTTCTTC. Its protein is CAWSVHDEQFF.